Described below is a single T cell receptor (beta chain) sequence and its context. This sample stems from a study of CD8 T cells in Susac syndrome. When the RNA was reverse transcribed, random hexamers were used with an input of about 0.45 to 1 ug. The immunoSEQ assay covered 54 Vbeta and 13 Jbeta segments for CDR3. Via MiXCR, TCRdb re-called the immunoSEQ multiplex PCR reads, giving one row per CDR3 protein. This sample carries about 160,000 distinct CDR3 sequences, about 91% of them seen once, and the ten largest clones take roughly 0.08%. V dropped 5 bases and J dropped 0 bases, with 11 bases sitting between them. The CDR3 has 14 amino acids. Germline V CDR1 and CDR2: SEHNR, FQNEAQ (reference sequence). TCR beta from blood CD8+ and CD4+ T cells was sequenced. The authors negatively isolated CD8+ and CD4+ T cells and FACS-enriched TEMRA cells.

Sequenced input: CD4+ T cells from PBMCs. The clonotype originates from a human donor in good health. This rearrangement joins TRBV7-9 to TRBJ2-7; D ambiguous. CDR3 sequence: CASSASYNSYEQYF. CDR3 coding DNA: TGTGCCAGCAGCGCCTCCTATAACTCCTACGAGCAGTACTTC.